A single sample is the source of the 11 T cell receptor beta chains below, sequenced in a study of T cell responses to AZD1222 COVID-19 vaccine. Clones were read by immunoSEQ multiplex PCR, and TCRdb kept only the in-frame ones, dropping some. The repertoire consists of about 140,000 clones, with 85% to 90% occurring once and the leading ten covering around 3%. This material consisted of peripheral blood, taken 28 days after the second AZD1222 dose. Every receptor here comes from an adult who received the AZD1222 COVID-19 vaccine.

V usage is TRBV30 and J usage is TRBJ1-3; D gene uncertain. The CDR3 sequence is 15 residues long. Between the trimmed V and J ends, which lost 3 bases and 0 bases, there was a span of 12 bases. Germline values: CDR1 GTSNPN, CDR2 SVGIG (reference sequence). The DNA for the CDR3 is TGTGCCTGGAGCCCCTCGAGTAGCTCTGGAAACACCATATATTTT. It is translated as CAWSPSSSSGNTIYF.

The gene calls are TRBV9 and TRBJ2-5; TRBD2 aligns across 10 bases. J lost 5 bases, V lost 2 bases, and 6 bases had no gene match. The CDR3 runs 15 residues. Germline lookup yields CDR1 SGDLS and CDR2 YYNGEE. Written as DNA, the CDR3 is TGTGCCAGCAGCGTTGGCCAGCGGGGGGGTGAGACCCAGTACTTC. Translation: CASSVGQRGGETQYF.

The V call is TRBV5-1, the J call TRBJ2-1, with 8 positions matching TRBD2. The CDR3 is 15 amino acids. V dropped 0 bases and J dropped 8; count of bases not matched to a gene: 7. CDR1 is SGHRS and CDR2 is YFSETQ in the germline V gene. The CDR3 region has the DNA TGCGCCAGCAGCTTGGGGCTAGCGGGTCCAGATGAGCAGTTCTTC. It translates to CASSLGLAGPDEQFF.

The chain couples TRBV5-4 to TRBJ2-5; 14 bases agree with TRBD2. Losses at the gene ends were 9 bases for V and 4 bases for J; bases not matched to a gene: 2. The CDR3 spans 13 residues. Germline V lookup: CDR1 SGHNT, CDR2 YYREEE (reference sequence). CDR3 nucleotide sequence: TGTGCCATCGGACTAGCGGGAGGAGAGACCCAGTACTTC. Translating it yields CAIGLAGGETQYF.

This chain uses TRBV4-1 with TRBJ1-2, with 9 bases matching TRBD1. Germline loops: CDR1 MGHRA, CDR2 YSYEKL. This CDR3 has 16 residues. With 1 base clipped from V and 5 bases from J, the junction kept 8 bases outside the gene matches. CDR3 sequence reads: CASSQATGGALYGYTF. In nucleotides, the CDR3 is TGCGCCAGCAGCCAAGCCACAGGGGGCGCGTTATATGGCTACACCTTC.

This chain uses TRBV2 with TRBJ1-5, with D unclear. The germline gives CDR1 SNHLY, CDR2 FYNNEI. The ends were cut back, 5 bases at V and 0 bases at J, with 8 bases in the middle. The CDR3 consists of 14 residues. The CDR3 is CASSPRYSNQPQHF. As DNA, the CDR3 is TGTGCCAGCAGTCCCCGGTATAGCAATCAGCCCCAGCATTTT.

V is TRBV6-1 and J is TRBJ2-1, with a weak D call TRBD1 (5 bases). Trimming removed 1 base from V and 2 bases from J, with 12 bases in between. The germline CDR1 and CDR2 sequences are MNHNS and SASEGT. The CDR3 covers 16 residues. In DNA form, the CDR3 reads TGTGCCAGCAGTGAAGGTTGGGGCTTTCCCTACAATGAGCAGTTCTTC. This codes for CASSEGWGFPYNEQFF.

The chain couples TRBV28 to TRBJ2-5, with D possibly TRBD1 on 5 matching bases. The V end lost 8 bases, the J end lost 4 bases, and 14 bases lay between the germline ends. Germline loops: CDR1 MDHEN, CDR2 SYDVKM. This CDR3 spans 13 amino acids. CDR3 in DNA: TGTGCCAGCCGTCAGGGTGGTCGAGAGACCCAGTACTTC. Translating it yields CASRQGGRETQYF. The full variable domain, its missing parts supplied by reference TRBV28 and TRBJ2-5, is DVKVTQSSRYLVKRTGEKVFLECVQDMDHENMFWYRQDPGLGLRLIYFSYDVKMKEKGDIPEGYSVSREKKERFSLILESASTNQTSMYLCASRQGGRETQYFGPGTRLLVL.

The CDR3 is CASSVALKTDTQYF. CDR3 sequence (DNA): TGTGCCAGCAGCGTAGCGCTGAAGACAGATACGCAGTATTTT. This rearrangement joins TRBV9 to TRBJ2-3; no definite D call. Looked up from germline, CDR1 is SGDLS and CDR2 is YYNGEE. The V and J ends lost 0 bases and 3 bases respectively, with 8 bases between them. The CDR3 runs 14 residues. Drawing the rest from reference TRBV9 and TRBJ2-3, the complete variable domain is DSGVTQTPKHLITATGQRVTLRCSPRSGDLSVYWYQQSLDQGLQFLIQYYNGEERAKGNILERFSAQQFPDLHSELNLSSLELGDSALYFCASSVALKTDTQYFGPGTRLTVL.

This chain connects TRBV18 to TRBJ1-3; D is unresolved. Between the trimmed V and J ends, which lost 2 bases and 0 bases, there was a span of 14 bases. Germline lookup yields CDR1 KGHSH and CDR2 LQKENI. CDR3 length: 17 amino acids. In DNA, the CDR3 is TGTGCCAGCTCACCAGTCCAGGCCACGAACTCTGGAAACACCATATATTTT. Encoded protein: CASSPVQATNSGNTIYF.

V gene TRBV5-1 combines with J gene TRBJ2-7; D call uncertain. Trimming removed 6 bases from V and 2 bases from J, with 15 bases in between. CDR1 is SGHRS, CDR2 YFSETQ, per germline. The CDR3 spans 14 residues. Written as DNA, the CDR3 is TGCGCCAGCAAGGTTTTGTGGGATACCTACGAGCAGTACTTC. Translating it yields CASKVLWDTYEQYF. The full variable domain, in which reference TRBV5-1 and TRBJ2-7 provide the parts outside the CDR3, is KAGVTQTPRYLIKTRGQQVTLSCSPISGHRSVSWYQQTPGQGLQFLFEYFSETQRNKGNFPGRFSGRQFSNSRSEMNVSTLELGDSALYLCASKVLWDTYEQYFGPGTRLTVT.